This T cell receptor beta chain was sequenced during a study of control samples from healthy donors and cancer patients. The CDR3 is made up of 14 amino acids. Germline CDR1 reads MNHEY; CDR2 reads SVGAGI. V lost 5 bases, J lost 5 bases, and 13 bases lay in between. Assay used: immunoSEQ multiplex PCR; TCRdb lists only in-frame clones, some missing. The sample has roughly 130,000 clones; around 93% are singletons. The specimen sequenced was blood. This chain connects TRBV6-5 to TRBJ1-5; D might be TRBD1 (5 bases). This sequence was found in a man aged 18 to 29 in good health. CDR3 in DNA: TGTGCCAGCAGTAAGGACCGAGGGGATCAGCCCCAGCATTTT. Translation gives CASSKDRGDQPQHF.